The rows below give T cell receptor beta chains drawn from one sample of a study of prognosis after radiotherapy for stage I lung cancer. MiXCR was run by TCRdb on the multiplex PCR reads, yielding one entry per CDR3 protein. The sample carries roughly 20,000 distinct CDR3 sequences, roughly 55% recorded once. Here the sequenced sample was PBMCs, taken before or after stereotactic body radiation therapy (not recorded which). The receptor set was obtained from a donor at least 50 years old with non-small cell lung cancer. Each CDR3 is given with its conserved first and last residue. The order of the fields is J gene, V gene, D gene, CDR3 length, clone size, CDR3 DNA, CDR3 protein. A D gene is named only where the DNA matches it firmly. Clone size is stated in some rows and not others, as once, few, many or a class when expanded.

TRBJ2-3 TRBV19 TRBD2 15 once TGTGCCAGTAGTCTAATAGCGGGAGCCACAGATACGCAGTATTTT CASSLIAGATDTQYF
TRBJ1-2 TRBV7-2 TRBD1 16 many TGTGCCAGCAGCTCCGGGGGCCGACAGGGATCCTATGGCTACACCTTC CASSSGGRQGSYGYTF
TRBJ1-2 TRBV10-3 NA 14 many TGTGCCATCAGGGGGGACCGTCCTAACTATGGCTACACCTTC CAIRGDRPNYGYTF
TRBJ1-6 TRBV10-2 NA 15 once TGCGCCAGCAGTGATTCGCTTCAGGTCCGGTCACCCCTCCACTTT CASSDSLQVRSPLHF
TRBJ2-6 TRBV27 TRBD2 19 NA TGTGCCAGCCGGACTAGCGGGAGGGCCACAGCGTATGTGGCCAACGTCCCGACTTTC CASRTSGRATAYVANVPTF
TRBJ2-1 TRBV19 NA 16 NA TGTGCCAGTAGTACCTACCGGGAGTCGCCCTACAATGAGCAGTTCTTC CASSTYRESPYNEQFF
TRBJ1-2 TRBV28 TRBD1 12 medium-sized TGTGCCAGTCGGACAGGGCTAGTTGGCTACACCTTC CASRTGLVGYTF
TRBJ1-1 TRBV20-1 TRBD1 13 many TGCAGTGCCGAGGACAGGGGAAACACTGAAGCTTTCTTT CSAEDRGNTEAFF
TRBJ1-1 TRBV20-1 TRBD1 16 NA TGCAGTGCCAAAGACAGGGCCAGGGGCATGAACACTGAAGCTTTCTTT CSAKDRARGMNTEAFF
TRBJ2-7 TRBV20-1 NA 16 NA TGCAGTGCTGAACCCTCTGACAGTATATATTTCTACGAGCAGTACTTC CSAEPSDSIYFYEQYF
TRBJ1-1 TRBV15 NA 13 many TGTGCCACCAGCAGAGGGGGGAGCGCTGAAGCTTTCTTT CATSRGGSAEAFF
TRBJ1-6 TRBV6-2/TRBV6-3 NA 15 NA TGTGCTAGCAGCGCCCAGGACGGACTTAATTCACCCCTCCACTTT CASSAQDGLNSPLHF
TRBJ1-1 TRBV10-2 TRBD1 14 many TGCGCCAGCAGAAGACAGGGATGGAGCACTGAAGCTTTCTTT CASRRQGWSTEAFF
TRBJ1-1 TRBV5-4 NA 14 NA TGTGCCAGCAGCATAACAGGGAAGGGAACTGAAGCTTTCTTT CASSITGKGTEAFF
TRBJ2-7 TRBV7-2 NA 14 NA TGTGCCAGCAGCAAAGGTGGGCCCCTGTGGGAGCAGTACTTC CASSKGGPLWEQYF
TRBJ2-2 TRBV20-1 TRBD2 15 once TGCAGTGCGGAAGTGGCGGGAGGACCCACCGGGGAGCTGTTTTTT CSAEVAGGPTGELFF
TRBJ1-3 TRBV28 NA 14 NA TGTGCCAGCAAGGGACTGAGCTCTGGAAACACCATATATTTT CASKGLSSGNTIYF
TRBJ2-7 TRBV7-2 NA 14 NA TGTGCCAGCAGCGGCGGACACCGCTTTTACGAGCAGTACTTC CASSGGHRFYEQYF
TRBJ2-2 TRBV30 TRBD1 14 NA TGTGCCTGGAGTCCTAGGACAGGGACCGGGGAGCTGTTTTTT CAWSPRTGTGELFF
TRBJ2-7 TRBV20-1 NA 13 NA TGCAGTGCTTTTAGCGTGAGGGCCGACGAGCAGTGCTTC CSAFSVRADEQCF
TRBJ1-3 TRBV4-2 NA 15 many TGTGCCAGCAGCCAAGACAGCGGTTCAAGAAACACCATATATTTT CASSQDSGSRNTIYF
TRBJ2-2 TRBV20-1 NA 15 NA TGCAGTGCTAGAGCCTTTGACACGTCCACCGGGGAGCTGTTTTTT CSARAFDTSTGELFF
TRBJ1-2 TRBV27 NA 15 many TGTGCCAGCAGCGTATTATCCGGACTCGCGTATGGCTACACCTTC CASSVLSGLAYGYTF
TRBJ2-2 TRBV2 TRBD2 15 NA TGTGCCAGCAGTGAAGGCGGGAGTGGCACCTGGGAGCTTTTTTTT CASSEGGSGTWELFF
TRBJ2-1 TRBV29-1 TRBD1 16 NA TGCAGCGTTGAGGACAGGGTTACTTCATTAGCGAATGAGCAGTTCTTC CSVEDRVTSLANEQFF
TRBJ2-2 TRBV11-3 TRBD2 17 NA TGTGCCAGCAGGGGGCCAGGAGCGGGGGTGAACACCTTGGAGCTGTTTTTT CASRGPGAGVNTLELFF
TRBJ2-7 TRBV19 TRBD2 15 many TGTGCCAGTAGCAGTGGCGGGACTAGTATATACGAGCAGTACTTC CASSSGGTSIYEQYF
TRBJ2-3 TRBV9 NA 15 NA TGTGCCAGCAGCGTAGACGCGGATAGCACAGATACGCAGTATTTT CASSVDADSTDTQYF
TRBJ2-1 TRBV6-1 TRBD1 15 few TGTACCAGCAGTGACAGGGGTTATAGCTACAATGAGCAGTTCTTC CTSSDRGYSYNEQFF
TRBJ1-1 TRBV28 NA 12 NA TGTGCCAGCAGTCCCCCCCGTCCTGAAGCTTTCTTT CASSPPRPEAFF
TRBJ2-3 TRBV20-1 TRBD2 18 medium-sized TGCAGTGCTAGACCACCCCGGCTAGCGGGAGGATCCAGAGATACGCAGTATTTT CSARPPRLAGGSRDTQYF
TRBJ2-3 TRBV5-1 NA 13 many TGCGCCAGCAGCTCCGGTGAAGGAGATACGCAGTATTTT CASSSGEGDTQYF
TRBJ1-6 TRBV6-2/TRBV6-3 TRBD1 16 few TGTGCCAGCAGCGAGACCTGGACAGGGCTTAATTCACCCCTCCACTTT CASSETWTGLNSPLHF
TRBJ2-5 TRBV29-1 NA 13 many TGCAGCGTTGAAGATCTCGGGGTGCAGACCCAGTACTTC CSVEDLGVQTQYF
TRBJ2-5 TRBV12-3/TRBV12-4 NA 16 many TGTGCCAGCAGCCGGCAGGGGACACCGTTCCAAGAGACCCAGTACTTC CASSRQGTPFQETQYF
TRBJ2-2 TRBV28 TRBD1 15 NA TGTGCCAGCAGTTTGACAGGGTTGAGCCCCGGGGAGCTGTTTTTT CASSLTGLSPGELFF
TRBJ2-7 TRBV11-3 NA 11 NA TGTGCCAGCCGCGACAGGTACGAGCAGTACTTC CASRDRYEQYF
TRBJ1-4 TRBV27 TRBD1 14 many TGTGCCAGCCGACAGGGTCCAACTAATGAAAAACTGTTTTTT CASRQGPTNEKLFF